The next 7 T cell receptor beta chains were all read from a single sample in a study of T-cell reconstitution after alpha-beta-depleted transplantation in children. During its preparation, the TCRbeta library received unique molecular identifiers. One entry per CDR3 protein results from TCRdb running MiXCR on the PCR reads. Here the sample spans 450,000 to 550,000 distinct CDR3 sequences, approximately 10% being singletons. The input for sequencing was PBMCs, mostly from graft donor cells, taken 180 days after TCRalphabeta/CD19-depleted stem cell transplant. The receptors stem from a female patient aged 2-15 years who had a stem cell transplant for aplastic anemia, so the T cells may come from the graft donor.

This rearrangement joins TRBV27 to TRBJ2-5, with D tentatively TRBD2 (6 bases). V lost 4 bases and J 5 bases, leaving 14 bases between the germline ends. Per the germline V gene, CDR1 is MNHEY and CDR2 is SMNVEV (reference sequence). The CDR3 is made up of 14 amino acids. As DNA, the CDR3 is TGTGCCAGCAGTTCAGTTCCTAGCGTGGAGACCCAGTACTTC. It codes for CASSSVPSVETQYF.

The CDR3 bases are TGCGCCAGCAGTGAGTCGCCCGGGGACAGGGCGACAGATACGCAGTATTTT. It codes for CASSESPGDRATDTQYF. The chain uses TRBV10-2 and TRBJ2-3; 9 nucleotides match TRBD1. Germline V gene data show CDR1 as WSHSY and CDR2 as SAAADI. The length of the CDR3 is 17 residues. V lost 0 bases, J lost 3 bases, and 7 bases stayed unmatched.

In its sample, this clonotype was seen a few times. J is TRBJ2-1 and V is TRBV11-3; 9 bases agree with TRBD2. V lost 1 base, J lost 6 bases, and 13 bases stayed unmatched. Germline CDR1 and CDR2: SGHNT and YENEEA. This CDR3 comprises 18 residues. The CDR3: CASSLVGPTSGLANEQFF. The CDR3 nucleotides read TGTGCCAGCAGCTTAGTGGGGCCGACTAGCGGATTGGCCAATGAGCAGTTCTTC. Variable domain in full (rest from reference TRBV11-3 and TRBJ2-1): EAGVVQSPRYKIIEKKQPVAFWCNPISGHNTLYWYLQNLGQGPELLIRYENEEAVDDSQLPKDRFSAERLKGVDSTLKIQPAELGDSAVYLCASSLVGPTSGLANEQFFGPGTRLTVL.

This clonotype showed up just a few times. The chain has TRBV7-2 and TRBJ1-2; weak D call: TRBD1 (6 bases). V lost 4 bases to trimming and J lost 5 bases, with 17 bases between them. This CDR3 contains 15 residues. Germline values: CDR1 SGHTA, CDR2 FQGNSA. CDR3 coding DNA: TGTGCCAGCAGCTCAACAGGGACCATAGGGTATGGCTACACCTTC. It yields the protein CASSSTGTIGYGYTF. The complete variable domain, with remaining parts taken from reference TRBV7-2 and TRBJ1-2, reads GAGVSQSPSNKVTEKGKDVELRCDPISGHTALYWYRQSLGQGLEFLIYFQGNSAPDKSGLPSDRFSAERTGGSVSTLTIQRTQQEDSAVYLCASSSTGTIGYGYTFGSGTRLTVV.

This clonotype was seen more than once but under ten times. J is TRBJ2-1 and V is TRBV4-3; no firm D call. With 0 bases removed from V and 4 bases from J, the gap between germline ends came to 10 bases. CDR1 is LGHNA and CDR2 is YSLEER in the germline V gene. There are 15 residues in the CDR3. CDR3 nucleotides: TGCGCCAGCAGCCAAGATCGGCGGCAGTACAATGAGCAGTTCTTC. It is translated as CASSQDRRQYNEQFF.

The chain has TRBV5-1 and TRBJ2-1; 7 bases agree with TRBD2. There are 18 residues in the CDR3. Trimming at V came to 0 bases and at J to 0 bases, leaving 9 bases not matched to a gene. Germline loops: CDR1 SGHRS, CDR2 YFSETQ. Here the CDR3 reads CASSLGYSGLSSYNEQFF. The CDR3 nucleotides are TGCGCCAGCAGCTTGGGGTATAGCGGGTTGAGCTCCTACAATGAGCAGTTCTTC.

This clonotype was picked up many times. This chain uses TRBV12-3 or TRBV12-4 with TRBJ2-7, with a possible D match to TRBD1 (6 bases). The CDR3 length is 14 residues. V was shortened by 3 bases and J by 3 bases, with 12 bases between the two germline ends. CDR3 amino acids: CASSLGQDIYEQYF. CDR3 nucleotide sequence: TGTGCCAGCAGTTTGGGACAAGATATCTACGAGCAGTACTTC.